These 15 T cell receptor beta chains came from one sample sequenced in a study of shared clonotypes between healthy human individuals. The protocol was immunoSEQ multiplex PCR, while the TCRdb copy is restricted to in-frame clones and leaves out a portion. The sample carries 700,000 or so clones, around 72% recorded once. The specimen was memory CD4+ T cells sorted from blood. Specified subset: CD45RA-negative fraction. These receptors were obtained from a woman aged 25 to 39 in good health.

Written as DNA, the CDR3 is TGTGCCAGCAGTGCTTTGGACCAATCGCCCCAGCATTTT. Amino acid sequence: CASSALDQSPQHF. V usage is TRBV25-1 and J usage is TRBJ1-5; D gene unclear. The V gene lost 4 bases and the J gene lost 9 bases, with 13 bases spanning the gap. The CDR3 consists of 13 residues. Looked up from germline, CDR1 is MGHDK and CDR2 is SYGVNS.

The chain links TRBV11-2 to TRBJ1-5; a possible D gene is TRBD1 (5 bases). Looked up from germline, CDR1 is SGHAT and CDR2 is FQNNGV. The CDR3 contains 13 residues. V was shortened by 3 bases and J by 5 bases, with 8 bases between the two germline ends. This chain's CDR3 is CASSFGGDQPQHF. The CDR3 nucleotides read TGTGCCAGCAGCTTCGGGGGGGATCAGCCCCAGCATTTT.

V is TRBV10-3 and J is TRBJ2-2; 8 bases line up with TRBD2. This CDR3 is 16 amino acids long. The germline V gene has CDR1 ENHRY and CDR2 SYGVKD. V gave up 3 bases and J gave up 0 bases; unmatched junction bases: 3. CDR3 region: CAISETLAANTGELFF. The CDR3 nucleotides are TGTGCCATCAGTGAAACACTAGCGGCGAACACCGGGGAGCTGTTTTTT.

The J gene is TRBJ2-2, the V gene TRBV7-9, with 12 bases identical to TRBD2. This CDR3 is 15 amino acids long. Per germline, CDR1 SEHNR and CDR2 FQNEAQ (reference sequence). Trimming removed 7 bases from V and 5 bases from J; junction bases left unmatched: 5. The CDR3 sequence: CASIPGLAGTGELFF. CDR3 DNA: TGTGCCAGCATCCCCGGACTAGCGGGAACCGGGGAGCTGTTTTTT. Full variable domain (rest looked up from reference TRBV7-9 and TRBJ2-2): DTGVSQNPRHKITKRGQNVTFRCDPISEHNRLYWYRQTLGQGPEFLTYFQNEAQLEKSRLLSDRFSAERPKGSFSTLEIQRTEQGDSAMYLCASIPGLAGTGELFFGEGSRLTVL.

For this clone: A junction end diverges from the germline sequence, so it may reflect a read error. This sequence joins TRBV7-3 and TRBJ2-5; 7 nucleotides line up with TRBD1. Germline V gene lookup returns CDR1 SGHTA and CDR2 FQGTGA. The CDR3 runs to 15 residues. The DNA of the CDR3 is TGTGCCAGCAGCTTTCGAGGGGGCAACCAGGAGACCCAGTACTTC. This codes for CASSFRGGNQETQYF.

The rearrangement uses TRBV10-3 and TRBJ2-3, with D uncertain. Germline V gene sequence: CDR1 ENHRY, CDR2 SYGVKD. The V and J ends lost 8 bases and 0 bases respectively, with 18 bases between them. CDR3 length equals 16 residues. The CDR3 nucleotides read TGTGCCATCTCAAGATCTGCTCTCTCGAGCACAGATACGCAGTATTTT. It yields the protein CAISRSALSSTDTQYF.

The CDR3 DNA sequence: TGTGCCAGTAGTTTCTCTGGACTAGCGGGAGATATGGATACGCAGTATTTT. Translating it yields CASSFSGLAGDMDTQYF. V usage is TRBV19 and J usage is TRBJ2-3; 13 bases are a match to TRBD2. The CDR3 is made up of 17 amino acids. Per germline, CDR1 LNHDA and CDR2 SQIVND (reference sequence). V shed 5 bases and J 6 bases; nucleotides not matched to a gene: 11. Looking up the rest from reference TRBV19 and TRBJ2-3 gives the full variable domain: DGGITQSPKYLFRKEGQNVTLSCEQNLNHDAMYWYRQDPGQGLRLIYYSQIVNDFQKGDIAEGYSVSREKKESFPLTVTSAQKNPTAFYLCASSFSGLAGDMDTQYFGPGTRLTVL.

The V and J genes are TRBV7-6 and TRBJ1-4; 7 nucleotides agree with TRBD1. Germline CDR1 reads SGHVS; CDR2 reads FNYEAQ. The CDR3 sequence is 15 residues long. V was clipped by 5 bases and J by 1 base; unmatched bases: 4. The CDR3 sequence: CASSKRTGTNEKLFF. The CDR3 DNA follows: TGTGCCAGCAGCAAACGGACAGGAACTAATGAAAAACTGTTTTTT.

In regard to this clone: Other DNA sequences in the same sample also yield this CDR3. The CDR3 DNA follows: TGCGCCAGCAGCTTGGACACTGGATCCTACAATGAGCAGTTCTTC. Translated, it gives CASSLDTGSYNEQFF. This chain connects TRBV5-1 to TRBJ2-1, with D hard to call. Trimming left V 0 bases short and J 1 base short, with 8 bases between. The CDR3 runs to 15 residues. CDR1 and CDR2 from the germline V gene are SGHRS and YFSETQ.

The gene calls are TRBV7-9 and TRBJ2-7; D unresolved. Germline V lookup: CDR1 SEHNR, CDR2 FQNEAQ (reference sequence). This CDR3 is built from 13 residues. The V end was cut by 4 bases, the J end by 6 bases, with 13 bases between. CDR3 nucleotides: TGTGCCAGCAGCTCCTTCCCTAGTCCCGAGCAGTACTTC. It specifies CASSSFPSPEQYF.

The rearrangement joins TRBV6-5 to TRBJ1-5; no firm D call. CDR1 MNHEY and CDR2 SVGAGI come from the germline V gene. The CDR3 contains 15 residues. V lost 4 bases and J lost 0, with 10 bases in between. The CDR3 bases are TGTGCCAGCAGTTTCTCTTGGGGTAGCAATCAGCCCCAGCATTTT. It encodes CASSFSWGSNQPQHF.

The rearrangement uses TRBV19 and TRBJ2-1; the D is unclear. Trimming took off 5 bases at V and 6 bases at J, with 14 bases between the two ends. The length of the CDR3 is 14 residues. CDR1 is LNHDA, CDR2 SQIVND, per germline (reference sequence). The CDR3 DNA reads TGTGCCAGTAGTCTGGTAGCCAGGAGCAATGAGCAGTTCTTC. This encodes CASSLVARSNEQFF. Drawing the rest from reference TRBV19 and TRBJ2-1, the complete variable domain is DGGITQSPKYLFRKEGQNVTLSCEQNLNHDAMYWYRQDPGQGLRLIYYSQIVNDFQKGDIAEGYSVSREKKESFPLTVTSAQKNPTAFYLCASSLVARSNEQFFGPGTRLTVL.

Written as DNA, the CDR3 is TGCGCCAGCAGCACCACCGGGACAGGGAACACTGAAGCTTTCTTT. Its translation is CASSTTGTGNTEAFF. The V and J genes are TRBV5-1 and TRBJ1-1; 8 positions agree with TRBD1. The CDR3 has 15 amino acids. Germline lookup yields CDR1 SGHRS and CDR2 YFSETQ. Trimming removed 4 bases from V and 1 base from J; junction bases left unmatched: 6.

V gene TRBV5-1 combines with J gene TRBJ2-1; a weak D match, TRBD1 (5 bases). The CDR3 extends over 12 amino acids. Germline assignment: CDR1 SGHRS and CDR2 YFSETQ. The V end lost 0 bases, the J end lost 10 bases, and 8 bases lay between the germline ends. The CDR3 bases are TGCGCCAGCAGCTTGGCCAGGGTCGAGCAGTTCTTC. This codes for CASSLARVEQFF.

The rearrangement links TRBV6-6 to TRBJ2-2; D gene ambiguous. The CDR3 is 14 residues long. Between the trimmed V and J ends, which lost 2 bases and 3 bases, there was a span of 7 bases. From germline, CDR1 is MNHNY and CDR2 SVGAGI (reference sequence). The CDR3 bases are TGTGCCAGCAGTTACCGCCGGGACACCGGGGAGCTGTTTTTT. Its translation: CASSYRRDTGELFF.